Sequencing of this T cell receptor beta chain was carried out in a study of immune cell composition in non-small cell lung cancer listed by TCRdb under 2017. Concerning the study at large: To assign histologic subtype, which was mostly lung adenocarcinoma or squamous cell carcinoma, H&E was combined with p63, CK5, Napsin A and TTF-1 immunohistochemistry. Supplementary cohort #1 consisted of 9 to 11 lung adenocarcinoma cases with paired tumour/lung TCR-beta sequencing and with TIL populations generated to assess tumour reactivity. TCR-beta sequencing from Adaptive Biotechnologies was done on approximately 35 paired sets of NSCLC tumour and non-adjacent lung specimens and on 20 to 30 tumour-only specimens. A handful of tumour specimens with TCR-beta data were rare histological subtypes and were excluded from the subtype comparisons. Overall results and qualifications from the work: No significant correlation was found between smoking pack-years and tumour TCR-beta clonality. The reactivity cohort contained only roughly 9 cases, and the tumour-reactive clones were not shown to have sequences in common with the dominant in vivo tumour-associated clones. Tumour-associated clones >0.5% occurred in nearly half of NSCLC cases: around 30% of adenocarcinomas versus 75% of squamous carcinomas. Across 10 adenocarcinoma cases, the maximal tumour-associated clone frequency showed a strong correlation with TIL tumour reactivity, but overall clonality showed no such correlation.

Comments on this clone: Its antigen remains undetermined. This may be a read error, as it is one base from a much larger clone.

A two-step multiplex PCR was used to amplify TCR-beta CDR3 regions from genomic DNA, and Illumina-compatible adaptors were added in the second step. TCR-beta immunosequencing was carried out on an Illumina platform through the commercial immunoSEQ service. Regarding the original processing steps: Repertoires were summarised by productive clonality and by Top 10 Clones, defined as the percentage of T-cell templates derived from the ten most frequent sequences. Productive clonality had a range of 0 to 1, where 1 means a monoclonal population. Using log10 scatter plots, tumour-associated clones were identified as sequences that made up at least 0.1% of tumour T-cell templates yet were absent from the matched non-adjacent lung. Student's t-tests were used for two-group comparisons, ANOVA was used for stages, and linear regression was used for relationships, with analyses conducted in GraphPad Prism7 and R. This immuneACCESS table, as held by TCRdb, lists in-frame sequences with V and J called but not all clones. Of the missing ones, under half trace to an unresolved V gene in checked studies; the others have no known cause. V, J and clone size derive from that table, while D and trimming were established from the DNA sequence. Counted in this sample were around 16,000 clones; just over 75% of them appeared once. Roughly 9.2% of the sample goes to the ten largest clones.

Normal lung samples came from the same patient and were non-adjacent lung tissue collected as far from the tumour as possible, with a minimum distance of 3 cm. Frozen aliquots of unsorted single-cell suspensions were used for genomic DNA extraction with the QIAamp DNA kit. Tissues were received within 2 hours of resection and were immediately processed into single-cell suspensions. Tissue was mechanically dissociated and enzymatically digested with DNase I, collagenase I and hyaluronidase for around 27 minutes at 37 °C, then filtered and RBC-lysed. From the germline V gene (reference sequence), CDR1 is SEHNR and CDR2 is FQNEAQ. Relative to germline, V is missing 0 bases and J is missing 7 bases, with 7 bases of the junction outside any gene match. CDR3 length: 15 amino acids, cysteine to phenylalanine. Just the 45-base CDR3 DNA is kept, in frame starting at base 1. This same sample was also taken into another study, of CD4 T cells in lung cancer. That second report states: In the study, blood T cells from NSCLC patients were screened for responses to candidate mutation-encoded neoepitopes, and neoantigen-specific CD4+ T-cell clones and TCRs were isolated. Tumor and non-adjacent lung tissue were obtained from a handful of patients undergoing curative-intent resections for stage I-III non-small cell lung cancer. Aged 60 to 69 when blood was donated, the resected patients, most of whom were former smokers, had either lung adenocarcinoma or squamous cell carcinoma. Treatments received by the patients before blood donation included platinum chemotherapy, and some patients received nivolumab or pembrolizumab. Some responses derived from blood might reflect in vitro priming of naive T cells or cross-reactivity instead of memory responses to the cancer. The frequency of neoantigen-specific clonotypes in tumor resections, non-adjacent lung and cultured T-cell products was tracked by TCRB deep sequencing. TCRB sequence data were analyzed with the kit provider's software, and tumor enrichment of clonotype templates was tested with Fisher's exact test.

The sequence was obtained from a human donor with non-small cell lung cancer. Material: non-adjacent lung tissue. Rearrangement joined TRBV7-9 to TRBJ2-5, with TRBD1 identical over 8 junction bases. The DNA is TGTGCCAGCAGCTTAGCGGCAGGGGGCCTGGGGACCCAGTACTTC. Its protein is CASSLAAGGLGTQYF. The entire variable domain, with the stretches around the CDR3 drawn from the reference TRBV7-9 and TRBJ2-5 proteins, is DTGVSQNPRHKITKRGQNVTFRCDPISEHNRLYWYRQTLGQGPEFLTYFQNEAQLEKSRLLSDRFSAERPKGSFSTLEIQRTEQGDSAMYLCASSLAAGGLGTQYFGPGTRLLVL.